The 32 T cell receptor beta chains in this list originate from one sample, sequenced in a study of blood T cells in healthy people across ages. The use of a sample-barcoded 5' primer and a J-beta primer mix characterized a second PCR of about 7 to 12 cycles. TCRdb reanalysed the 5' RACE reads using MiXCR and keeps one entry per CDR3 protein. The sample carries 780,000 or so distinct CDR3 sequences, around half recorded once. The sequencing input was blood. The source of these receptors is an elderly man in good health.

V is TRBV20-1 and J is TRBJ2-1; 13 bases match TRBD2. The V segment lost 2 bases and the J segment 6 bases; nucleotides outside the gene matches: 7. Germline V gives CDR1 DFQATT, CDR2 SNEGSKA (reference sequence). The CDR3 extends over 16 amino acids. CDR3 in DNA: TGCAGTGCTAGACGGTCGGGACTAGCGGGACGCAATGAGCAGTTCTTC. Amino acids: CSARRSGLAGRNEQFF.

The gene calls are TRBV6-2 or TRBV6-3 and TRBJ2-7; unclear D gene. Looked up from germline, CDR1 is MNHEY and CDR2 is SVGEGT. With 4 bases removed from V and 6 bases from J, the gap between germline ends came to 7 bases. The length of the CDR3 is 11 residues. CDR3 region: CASSLPLEQYF. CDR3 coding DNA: TGTGCCAGCAGTTTGCCCCTCGAGCAGTACTTC.

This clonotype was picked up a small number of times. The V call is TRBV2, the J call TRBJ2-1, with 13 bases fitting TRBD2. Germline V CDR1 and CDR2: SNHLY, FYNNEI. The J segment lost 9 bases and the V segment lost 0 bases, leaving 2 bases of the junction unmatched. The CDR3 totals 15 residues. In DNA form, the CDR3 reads TGTGCCAGCAGTGAAGCACTAGCGGGAGGGGGTGAGCAGTTCTTC. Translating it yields CASSEALAGGGEQFF.

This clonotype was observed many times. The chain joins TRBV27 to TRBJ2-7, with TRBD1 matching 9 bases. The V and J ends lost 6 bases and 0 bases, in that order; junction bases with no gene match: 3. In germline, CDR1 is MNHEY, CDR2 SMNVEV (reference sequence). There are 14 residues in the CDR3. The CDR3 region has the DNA TGTGCCAGCAGAGCGACAGGGGGCTCCTACGAGCAGTACTTC. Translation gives CASRATGGSYEQYF.

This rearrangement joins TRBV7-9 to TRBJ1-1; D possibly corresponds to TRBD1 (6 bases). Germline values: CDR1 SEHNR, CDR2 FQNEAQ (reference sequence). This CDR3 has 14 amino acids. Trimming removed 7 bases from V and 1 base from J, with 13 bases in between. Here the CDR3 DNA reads TGTGCCAGCACCCTGGGACACTCGAACACTGAAGCTTTCTTT. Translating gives CASTLGHSNTEAFF.

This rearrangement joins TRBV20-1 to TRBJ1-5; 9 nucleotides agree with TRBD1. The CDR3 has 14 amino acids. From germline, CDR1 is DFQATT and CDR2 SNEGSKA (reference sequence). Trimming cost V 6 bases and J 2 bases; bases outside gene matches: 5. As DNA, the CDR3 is TGCAGTGCGCGGACAGGGGAAGGCAATCAGCCCCAGCATTTT. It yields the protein CSARTGEGNQPQHF.

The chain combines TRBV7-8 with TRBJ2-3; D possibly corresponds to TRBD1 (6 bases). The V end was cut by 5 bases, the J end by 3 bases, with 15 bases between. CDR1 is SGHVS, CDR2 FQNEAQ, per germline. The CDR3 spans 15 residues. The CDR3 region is CASSNTGLRTDTQYF. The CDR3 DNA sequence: TGTGCCAGCAGCAATACAGGGTTAAGGACAGATACGCAGTATTTT.

This CDR3 reads CSAMPGQGRHYGYTF. CDR3 in DNA: TGCAGTGCTATGCCGGGACAGGGGCGTCACTATGGCTACACCTTC. This rearrangement joins TRBV20-1 to TRBJ1-2; TRBD1 aligns across 10 bases. Trimming cost V 4 bases and J 3 bases; bases outside gene matches: 8. This CDR3 has 15 residues. CDR1 is DFQATT, CDR2 SNEGSKA, per germline (reference sequence).

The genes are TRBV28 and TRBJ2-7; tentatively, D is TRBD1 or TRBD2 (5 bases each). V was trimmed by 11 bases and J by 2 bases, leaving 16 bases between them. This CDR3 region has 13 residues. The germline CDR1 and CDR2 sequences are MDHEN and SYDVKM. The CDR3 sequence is CAGPGRKTYEQYF. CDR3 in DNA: TGTGCCGGGCCGGGGCGGAAAACCTACGAGCAGTACTTC.

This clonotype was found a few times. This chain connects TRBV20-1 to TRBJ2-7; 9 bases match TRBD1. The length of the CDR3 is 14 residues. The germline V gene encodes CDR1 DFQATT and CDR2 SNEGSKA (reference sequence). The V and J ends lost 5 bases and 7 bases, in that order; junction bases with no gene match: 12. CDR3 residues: CSAFKPQGAREQYF. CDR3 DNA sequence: TGCAGTGCTTTCAAGCCACAGGGGGCGAGAGAGCAGTACTTC.

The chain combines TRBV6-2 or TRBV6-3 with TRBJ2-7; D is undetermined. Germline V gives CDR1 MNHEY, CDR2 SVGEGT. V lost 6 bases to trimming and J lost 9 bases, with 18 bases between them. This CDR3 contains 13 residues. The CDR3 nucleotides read TGTGCCAGCAGACCGGCAGCCGCTTCTGGGCAGTACTTC. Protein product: CASRPAAASGQYF.

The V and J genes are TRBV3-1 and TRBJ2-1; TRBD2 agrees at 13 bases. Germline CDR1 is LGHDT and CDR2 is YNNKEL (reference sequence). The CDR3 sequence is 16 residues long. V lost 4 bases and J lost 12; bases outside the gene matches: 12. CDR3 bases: TGTGCCAGCAGCCCTTCGACTAGCGGGAGGTTCGAGGGGCAGTTCTTC. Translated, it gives CASSPSTSGRFEGQFF.

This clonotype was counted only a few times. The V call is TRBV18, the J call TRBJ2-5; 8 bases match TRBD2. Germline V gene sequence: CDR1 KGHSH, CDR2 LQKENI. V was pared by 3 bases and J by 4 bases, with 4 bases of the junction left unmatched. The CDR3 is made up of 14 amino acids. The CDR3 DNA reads TGTGCCAGCTCACCCCTCGGGAGGGGAGAGACCCAGTACTTC. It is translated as CASSPLGRGETQYF.

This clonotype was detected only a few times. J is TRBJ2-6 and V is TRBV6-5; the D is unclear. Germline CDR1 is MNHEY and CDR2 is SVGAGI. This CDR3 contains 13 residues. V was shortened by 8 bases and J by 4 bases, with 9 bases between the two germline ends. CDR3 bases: TGTGCCAGCCCATATTCCGGGGCCAACGTCCTGACTTTC. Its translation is CASPYSGANVLTF.

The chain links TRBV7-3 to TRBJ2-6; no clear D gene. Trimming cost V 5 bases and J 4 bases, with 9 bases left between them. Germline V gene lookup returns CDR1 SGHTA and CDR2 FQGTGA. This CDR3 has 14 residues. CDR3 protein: CASSPLGGANVLTF. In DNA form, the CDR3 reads TGTGCCAGCAGCCCTCTGGGGGGGGCCAACGTCCTGACTTTC.

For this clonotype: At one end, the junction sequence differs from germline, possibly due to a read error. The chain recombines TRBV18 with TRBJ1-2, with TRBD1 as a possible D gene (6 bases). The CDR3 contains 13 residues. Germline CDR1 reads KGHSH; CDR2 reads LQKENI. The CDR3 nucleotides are TGTGCCAGCTCACCAGGGCAGGGGTTTGGCTGCACCTTC. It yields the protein CASSPGQGFGCTF. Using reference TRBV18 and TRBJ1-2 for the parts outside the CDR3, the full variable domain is NAGVMQNPRHLVRRRGQEARLRCSPMKGHSHVYWYRQLPEEGLKFMVYLQKENIIDESGMPKERFSAEFPKEGPSILRIQQVVRGDSAAYFCASSPGQGFGCTFGSGTRLTVV.

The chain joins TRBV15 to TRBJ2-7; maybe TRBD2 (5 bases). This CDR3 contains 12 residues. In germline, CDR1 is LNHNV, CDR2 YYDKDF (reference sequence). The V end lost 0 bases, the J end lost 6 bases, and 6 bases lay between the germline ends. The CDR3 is CATSRDAGEQYF. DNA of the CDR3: TGTGCCACCAGCAGAGATGCGGGCGAGCAGTACTTC.

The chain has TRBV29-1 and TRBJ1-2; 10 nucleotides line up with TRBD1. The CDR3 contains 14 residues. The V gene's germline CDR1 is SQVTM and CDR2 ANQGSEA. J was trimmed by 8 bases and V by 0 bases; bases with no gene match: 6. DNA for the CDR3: TGCAGCGTTGAAGATCTGGACAGGGGGAAAGGCTACACCTTC. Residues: CSVEDLDRGKGYTF.

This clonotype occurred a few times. The CDR3 DNA sequence: TGTGCCAGCAGGCCGACTAGCGGGAGACGGGGGACCCAGTACTTC. Amino acid sequence: CASRPTSGRRGTQYF. This chain connects TRBV7-9 to TRBJ2-5; 12 nucleotides match TRBD2. Trimming removed 6 bases from V and 7 bases from J; junction bases left unmatched: 9. The CDR3 loop spans 15 amino acids. From germline, CDR1 is SEHNR and CDR2 FQNEAQ (reference sequence). The whole variable domain, remainder taken from reference TRBV7-9 and TRBJ2-5, is DTGVSQNPRHKITKRGQNVTFRCDPISEHNRLYWYRQTLGQGPEFLTYFQNEAQLEKSRLLSDRFSAERPKGSFSTLEIQRTEQGDSAMYLCASRPTSGRRGTQYFGPGTRLLVL.

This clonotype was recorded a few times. CDR3 amino acids: CASSLIEGSEQFF. The CDR3 DNA is TGTGCCAGCAGTTTAATAGAGGGTTCTGAGCAGTTCTTC. The chain couples TRBV12-3 or TRBV12-4 to TRBJ2-1; weak D call: TRBD2 (5 bases). CDR3 length: 13 residues. V lost 2 bases, J lost 9 bases, and 11 bases lay in between.

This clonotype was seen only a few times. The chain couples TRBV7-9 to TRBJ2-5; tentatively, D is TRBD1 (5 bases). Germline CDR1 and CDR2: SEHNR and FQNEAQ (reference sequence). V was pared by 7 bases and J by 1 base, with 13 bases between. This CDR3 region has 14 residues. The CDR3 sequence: CASTQLQGQETQYF. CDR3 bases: TGTGCCAGCACCCAACTTCAGGGCCAAGAGACCCAGTACTTC.

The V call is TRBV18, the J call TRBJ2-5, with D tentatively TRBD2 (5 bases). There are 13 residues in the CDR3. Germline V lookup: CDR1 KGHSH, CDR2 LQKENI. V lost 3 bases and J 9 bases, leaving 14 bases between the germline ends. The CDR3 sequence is CASSPIPAEAQYF. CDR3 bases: TGTGCCAGCTCACCTATACCCGCGGAGGCCCAGTACTTC.

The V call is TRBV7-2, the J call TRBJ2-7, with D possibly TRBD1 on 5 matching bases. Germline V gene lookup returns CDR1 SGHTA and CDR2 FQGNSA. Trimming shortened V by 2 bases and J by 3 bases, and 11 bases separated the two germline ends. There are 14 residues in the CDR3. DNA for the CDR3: TGTGCCAGCAGCTTACAGGGAAATTTCTACGAGCAGTACTTC. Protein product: CASSLQGNFYEQYF.

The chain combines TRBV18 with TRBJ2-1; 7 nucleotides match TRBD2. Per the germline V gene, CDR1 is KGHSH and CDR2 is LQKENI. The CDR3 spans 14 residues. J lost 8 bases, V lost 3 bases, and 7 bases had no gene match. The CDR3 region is CASSPGLGGHEQFF. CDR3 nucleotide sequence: TGTGCCAGCTCACCCGGACTAGGTGGGCATGAGCAGTTCTTC.

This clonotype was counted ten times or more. Here the CDR3 DNA reads TGTGCCAGCAGCGGCGCAGGGCCTGCCAACGTCCTGACTTTC. This codes for CASSGAGPANVLTF. The genes are TRBV7-2 and TRBJ2-6, with D possibly matching TRBD1 (5 bases). The CDR3 spans 14 residues. The V gene's germline CDR1 is SGHTA and CDR2 FQGNSA. Deletions cut 5 bases from V and 7 bases from J, with 12 bases between.

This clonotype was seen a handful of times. The CDR3 nucleotides are TGTGCCAGCAGAGGGTCTAGCGGGAGGGCGGCCTACGAGCAGTACTTC. This translates into CASRGSSGRAAYEQYF. The genes are TRBV25-1 and TRBJ2-7, with 12 nucleotides matching TRBD2. Germline V gives CDR1 MGHDK, CDR2 SYGVNS. This CDR3 is built from 16 residues. V shed 6 bases, J shed 2 bases, and the junction held 8 bases outside the gene matches.

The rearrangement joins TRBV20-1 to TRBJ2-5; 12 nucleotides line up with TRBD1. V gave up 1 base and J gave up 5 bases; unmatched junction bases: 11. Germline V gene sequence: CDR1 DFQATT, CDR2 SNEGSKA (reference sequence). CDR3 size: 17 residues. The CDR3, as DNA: TGCAGTGCTAGAGCCTCCGGGACAGGGGGCGAGGTTGAGACCCAGTACTTC. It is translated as CSARASGTGGEVETQYF.

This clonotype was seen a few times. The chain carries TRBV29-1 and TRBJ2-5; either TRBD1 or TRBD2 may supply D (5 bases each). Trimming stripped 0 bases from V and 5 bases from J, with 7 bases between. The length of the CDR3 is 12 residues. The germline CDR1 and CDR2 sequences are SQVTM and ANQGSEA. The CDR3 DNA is TGCAGCGTTGAAGATCGGGACGAGACCCAGTACTTC. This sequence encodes CSVEDRDETQYF.

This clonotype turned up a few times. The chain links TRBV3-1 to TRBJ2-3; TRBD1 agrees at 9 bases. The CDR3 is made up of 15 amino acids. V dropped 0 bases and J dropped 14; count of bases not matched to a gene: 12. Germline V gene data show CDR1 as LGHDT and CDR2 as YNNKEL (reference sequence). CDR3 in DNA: TGTGCCAGCAGCCAAGATCCGGGACAGGGACGATACGCGTATTTT. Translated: CASSQDPGQGRYAYF.

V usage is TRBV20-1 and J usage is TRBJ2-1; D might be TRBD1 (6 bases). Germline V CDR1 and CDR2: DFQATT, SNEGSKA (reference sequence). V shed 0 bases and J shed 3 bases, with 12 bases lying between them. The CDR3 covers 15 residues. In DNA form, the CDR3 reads TGCAGTGCTAGAGAGATAGAGGGGGACTACAATGAGCAGTTCTTC. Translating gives CSAREIEGDYNEQFF.

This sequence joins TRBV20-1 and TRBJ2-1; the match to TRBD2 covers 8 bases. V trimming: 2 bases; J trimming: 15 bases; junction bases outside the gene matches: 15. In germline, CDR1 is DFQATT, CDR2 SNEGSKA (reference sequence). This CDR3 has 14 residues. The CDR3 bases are TGCAGTGCTAGACCCGCAGTCGGAGCGGGAGTAGGGTTCTTC. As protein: CSARPAVGAGVGFF.

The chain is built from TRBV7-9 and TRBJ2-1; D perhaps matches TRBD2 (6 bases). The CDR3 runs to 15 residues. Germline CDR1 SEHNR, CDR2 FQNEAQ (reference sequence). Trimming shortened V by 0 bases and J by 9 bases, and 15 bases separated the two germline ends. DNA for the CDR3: TGTGCCAGCAGCTTAGCGCGGGGACTCCCTTCTGAGCAGTTCTTC. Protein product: CASSLARGLPSEQFF.